The rows below give T cell receptor beta chains drawn from one sample of a study of T cells in localized non-small cell lung cancer. Repertoires were generated with immunoSEQ multiplex PCR, while TCRdb's copy carries only in-frame clones and drops some. Of over 1,500 clones listed, roughly 25% are singletons. This sample comprised lung tumor tissue, obtained before any cancer treatment. The origin of the receptors is a woman between 35 and 75 years old with stage III lung adenocarcinoma. The CDR3 runs from the conserved cysteine through the conserved F or W.

V gene	J gene	CDR3 protein
TRBV6-8	TRBJ1-2	CASSGLPGQGAYGYTF
TRBV6-8	TRBJ2-3	CATLDLSADTQYF
TRBV6-8	TRBJ2-3	CASSDSGGGTDTQYF
TRBV14	TRBJ1-6	CASSLGAYNSPLHF
TRBV25-1	TRBJ1-6	CASSDRQGNSPLHF
TRBV10-2	TRBJ2-1	CASSESWRSRYNEQFF
TRBV11-3	TRBJ2-6	CASSLTGFAASGANVLTF
TRBV6-8	TRBJ2-7	CATGGALGHEQYF
TRBV28	TRBJ1-4	CASTPQSPRLANEKLFF
TRBV9	TRBJ2-7	CASSTSAGYEQYF
TRBV30	TRBJ1-3	CAWSQDSLSGNTIYF
TRBV11-3	TRBJ1-2	CASSAALLKDAGYTF
TRBV6-8	TRBJ2-7	CASSYGGGLVTEQYF
TRBV7-1	TRBJ2-3	CASSFGPSNTQYF
TRBV6-8	TRBJ2-7	CASSDSNTGGLSKREQYF
TRBV2	TRBJ1-1	CASSERGRGRTEAFF
TRBV28	TRBJ1-1	CASSLRTGRSPEAFF
TRBV30	TRBJ2-7	CAWGQGAREQYF
TRBV14	TRBJ2-1	CASSLIGTRKYNEQFF
TRBV6-8	TRBJ1-5	CASKGINSNQPQHF
TRBV19	TRBJ2-7	CASSTGIIYEQYF
TRBV25-1	TRBJ2-1	CASSESGTGGDEQFF
TRBV5-1	TRBJ1-1	CASSRTGENTEAFF
TRBV19	TRBJ1-1	CASSRGGLQNTEAFF
TRBV12-5	TRBJ2-4	CASGFRQGVESKNIQYF
TRBV11-3	TRBJ2-5	CASSFDRGQETQYF
TRBV6-8	TRBJ2-7	CASRSGTNYEQYF
TRBV2	TRBJ1-1	CASISGVGTATLEGSEAFF
TRBV9	TRBJ1-2	CASSVGQGNYGYTF
TRBV9	TRBJ2-7	CASSVGWDPGFYEQYF
TRBV6-8	TRBJ2-1	CASSSFGRGQAQFF